This T cell receptor (beta chain) appears in the sequencing data of a study of blood T cell repertoires in COVID-19. Study information: Samples taken during acute and convalescent COVID-19 were collected in the United States, Italy and Spain.

V was pared by 4 bases and J by 9 bases, with 8 bases of the junction left unmatched. Germline-derived CDR1 and CDR2 are LGHDT and YNNKEL (reference sequence). CDR3 length equals 15 residues. The authors' processing: For nucleated cells, counts were estimated from reference gene primer amplification. TCRdb keeps only in-frame clones here, not all; method: immunoSEQ multiplex PCR. For V, J and clone size, that table is used; D and trimming come from the DNA. In the table there are some 390,000 clones, roughly nine tenths of which are singletons. The participants were between 18 and 89 years old and came from some 23 US areas.

This TCR derives from a man under 40 who had recovered from COVID-19. This chain joins TRBV3-1 (or the pseudogene TRBV3-2) and TRBJ1-6; 8 bases match TRBD1. Specimen: PBMCs or T cells enriched from blood (not recorded which). The DNA of the CDR3 is TGTGCCAGCAGCCTGAGGACAGGGCGGACTTCACCCCTCCACTTT. Its translation is CASSLRTGRTSPLHF.